This TCR beta chain was sequenced during a study of shared clonotypes between healthy human individuals. This clone was detected many times. CDR3 length: 11 residues. CDR1 and CDR2 from the germline V gene are GTSNPN and SVGIG (reference sequence). With 3 bases removed from V and 7 bases from J, the gap between germline ends came to 7 bases. Researchers ran the assay at a deep level. The unsorted PBMC sample used ten immunoSEQ deep assay plates. Using immunoSEQ multiplex PCR, the repertoire was profiled, and TCRdb retains in-frame clones only, with some absent. The profile covers 400,000 to 600,000 clones, with roughly three quarters appearing a single time and about 13% taken by the ten largest. The study drew all its donors from Caucasian adults living in Nashville, Tennessee.

This TCR was sampled from a middle-aged woman in good health. Some clones in this sample may be carry-over from other donors' samples. The chain uses TRBV30 and TRBJ2-1, with D possibly TRBD2 on 6 matching bases. The material sequenced was PBMCs. CDR3 in amino acids: CAWSRGNEQFF. The CDR3 DNA follows: TGTGCCTGGAGCCGGGGGAATGAGCAGTTCTTC.